Listed here are 20 T cell receptor beta chains from one sample, sequenced in a study of cytomegalovirus exposure and HLA in healthy donors. PCR amplification relied on 60 Vbeta primers (plus 13 Jbeta primers). Only in-frame clones appear in the TCRdb table, and some are missing; sequencing was by immunoSEQ multiplex PCR. The repertoire includes more than 150,000 clones, 70% to 80% of them detected once, and 1.4% sits in the top ten. Input material: PBMCs. These receptors originate from a man aged 18 to 35 in good health and CMV-seronegative.

The chain combines TRBV5-1 with TRBJ2-2; the D gene is possibly TRBD1 (5 bases). V was cut by 1 base and J by 8 bases, with 15 bases left in between. Germline CDR1 SGHRS, CDR2 YFSETQ. This CDR3 is built from 15 residues. The CDR3 nucleotides read TGCGCCAGCAGCTTGTTACAGGCCTTGGGGGGGGAGCTGTTTTTT. It codes for CASSLLQALGGELFF.

In this sample, this clone turned up once. The genes are TRBV7-8 and TRBJ1-5, with 7 bases lining up with TRBD1. The germline gives CDR1 SGHVS, CDR2 FQNEAQ. V dropped 5 bases and J dropped 7; count of bases not matched to a gene: 8. This CDR3 comprises 14 residues. In DNA form, the CDR3 reads TGTGCCAGCAGCCCTAGGGGGCAGCGGCAGCCCCAGCATTTT. Translated: CASSPRGQRQPQHF.

This chain links TRBV12-5 with TRBJ2-7; tentatively, D is TRBD2 (6 bases). The CDR3 is made up of 14 amino acids. In germline, CDR1 is LGHNT, CDR2 FRNRAP. Between the trimmed V and J ends, which lost 7 bases and 5 bases, there was a span of 18 bases. This CDR3 is CASAKTTGVHEQYF. The CDR3 nucleotides are TGTGCTAGTGCCAAGACAACGGGGGTCCACGAGCAGTACTTC.

The genes are TRBV2 and TRBJ2-5; maybe TRBD1 (5 bases). Germline V gene data show CDR1 as SNHLY and CDR2 as FYNNEI. The germline V and J ends were trimmed by 4 bases and 1 base, with 7 bases remaining between them. The CDR3 sequence is 13 residues long. The CDR3 nucleotides read TGTGCCAGCAGTGGTGACAGCCAAGAGACCCAGTACTTC. It yields the protein CASSGDSQETQYF.

This clone was observed a handful of times. The gene calls are TRBV5-4 and TRBJ1-6, with TRBD1 identical over 8 bases. The junction had 3 bases not matched to a gene; V was cut back by 7 bases and J by 6 bases. Germline V CDR1 and CDR2: SGHNT, YYREEE (reference sequence). The CDR3 extends over 13 amino acids. CDR3 nucleotide sequence: TGTGCCAGCCGGGACAGGATTAATTCACCCCTCCACTTT. Translating it yields CASRDRINSPLHF.

The V and J genes are TRBV21-1 and TRBJ1-1; TRBD1, the table's D call, was not compared with the DNA. TRBV21-1 is tagged as a pseudogene. The CDR3 consists of 14 residues. Here the CDR3 DNA reads TGTGCCAGCAGCAAGTACAGGGTCCACACTGAAGCTTTCTTT. The encoded protein is CASSKYRVHTEAFF.

This sequence joins TRBV29-1 and TRBJ1-5; the match to TRBD1 covers 7 bases. V dropped 6 bases and J dropped 3; count of bases not matched to a gene: 5. Germline CDR1 and CDR2: SQVTM and ANQGSEA. CDR3 size: 13 residues. CDR3 in amino acids: CSVQTGTNQPQHF. CDR3 nucleotide sequence: TGCAGCGTACAGACAGGGACCAATCAGCCCCAGCATTTT.

A few counts support this clone. The V gene is TRBV30, the J gene TRBJ2-2; no clear D. Trimming removed 2 bases at V and 5 bases at J, with 9 bases between. CDR1 is GTSNPN and CDR2 is SVGIG in the germline V gene (reference sequence). CDR3 length: 13 amino acids. The chain's CDR3 is CAWSSPGTGELFF. The CDR3 nucleotides read TGTGCCTGGAGTTCCCCCGGTACCGGGGAGCTGTTTTTT.

The V call is TRBV7-2, the J call TRBJ1-1, with 7 bases fitting TRBD1. Germline CDR1 reads SGHTA; CDR2 reads FQGNSA. The CDR3 extends over 15 amino acids. With 3 bases clipped from V and 3 bases from J, the junction kept 7 bases outside the gene matches. The CDR3 region is CASSFDQGVDTEAFF. CDR3 bases: TGTGCCAGCAGCTTCGATCAGGGGGTGGACACTGAAGCTTTCTTT. The full variable domain, completed using reference TRBV7-2 and TRBJ1-1, is GAGVSQSPSNKVTEKGKDVELRCDPISGHTALYWYRQSLGQGLEFLIYFQGNSAPDKSGLPSDRFSAERTGGSVSTLTIQRTQQEDSAVYLCASSFDQGVDTEAFFGQGTRLTVV.

On this clone itself: The same CDR3 is also encoded by other DNA sequences in this sample. This chain connects TRBV7-9 to TRBJ1-2; 7 bases map to TRBD1. Losses at the gene ends were 4 bases for V and 8 bases for J; bases not matched to a gene: 4. CDR3 length: 12 residues. The germline gives CDR1 SEHNR, CDR2 FQNEAQ (reference sequence). The CDR3 region is CASSSGGRGYTF. As DNA, the CDR3 is TGTGCCAGCAGCTCAGGGGGAAGGGGCTACACCTTC.

V gene TRBV2 combines with J gene TRBJ1-2; D perhaps matches TRBD1 (5 bases). The CDR3 is 15 amino acids. Germline CDR1 SNHLY, CDR2 FYNNEI. Trimming removed 4 bases at V and 4 bases at J, with 16 bases between. The chain's CDR3 is CASSVRGDTVYGYTF. CDR3 DNA sequence: TGTGCCAGCAGTGTGCGGGGGGATACGGTCTATGGCTACACCTTC.

The chain recombines TRBV6-1 with TRBJ2-5, with TRBD2 as a possible D gene (6 bases). CDR1 and CDR2 (germline): MNHNS, SASEGT. Trimming removed 4 bases from V and 9 bases from J, with 27 bases in between. The CDR3 length is 17 residues. For the CDR3, the DNA is TGTGCCAGCAGTGTGGGTGAAGGAGGTTACCGAAGGGAGGCCCAGTACTTC. Amino acid sequence: CASSVGEGGYRREAQYF.

V gene TRBV5-1 combines with J gene TRBJ2-7; 7 bases line up with TRBD1. After removal of 0 bases from V and 4 bases from J, the junction contained 7 bases not matched to a gene. Germline-derived CDR1 and CDR2 are SGHRS and YFSETQ. The CDR3 runs 15 residues. In DNA, the CDR3 is TGCGCCAGCAGCTTGGGTGGGACAGCGCAGTACGAGCAGTACTTC. It specifies CASSLGGTAQYEQYF.

The chain combines TRBV7-9 with TRBJ2-1; TRBD2 agrees at 10 bases. Germline V gene sequence: CDR1 SEHNR, CDR2 FQNEAQ (reference sequence). The CDR3 is 17 residues long. V dropped 1 base and J dropped 1; count of bases not matched to a gene: 4. CDR3 in DNA: TGTGCCAGCAGCTTAGGGGGGACTAGCGCTTCCTACAATGAGCAGTTCTTC. It translates to CASSLGGTSASYNEQFF.

In nucleotides, the CDR3 is TGTGCCAGCAGCCCAACCCTAAGCCCCACAGATACGCAGTATTTT. Its protein product is CASSPTLSPTDTQYF. The chain combines TRBV7-9 with TRBJ2-3; no firm D call. CDR3 size: 15 residues. The germline CDR1 and CDR2 sequences are SEHNR and FQNEAQ (reference sequence). Trimming took 5 bases from V and 2 from J, leaving 14 bases between them.

This rearrangement joins TRBV30 to TRBJ2-2, with a tentative D call TRBD2 (5 bases). The CDR3 runs 14 residues. V was shortened by 0 bases and J by 4 bases, with 9 bases between the two germline ends. CDR1 GTSNPN and CDR2 SVGIG come from the germline V gene (reference sequence). CDR3 bases: TGTGCCTGGAGTGTATTGAGCGGCACCGGGGAGCTGTTTTTT. It yields the protein CAWSVLSGTGELFF.

This chain connects TRBV11-3 to TRBJ2-3; TRBD2 is a possible D gene (7 bases). This CDR3 comprises 18 residues. Germline V gene lookup returns CDR1 SGHNT and CDR2 YENEEA. Trimming took off 0 bases at V and 4 bases at J, with 20 bases between the two ends. CDR3 DNA: TGTGCCAGCAGCTTAGAGCCCGGGATCAGGGGAGGGGCAGATACGCAGTATTTT. Its translation: CASSLEPGIRGGADTQYF.

CDR3 residues: CASSSHSNQPQHF. CDR3 coding DNA: TGTGCCAGTAGTTCCCATAGCAATCAGCCCCAGCATTTT. The rearrangement uses TRBV19 and TRBJ1-5, with D unresolved. The CDR3 consists of 13 residues. Per the germline V gene, CDR1 is LNHDA and CDR2 is SQIVND (reference sequence). The germline V and J ends were trimmed by 5 bases and 0 bases, with 5 bases remaining between them.

The V and J genes are TRBV5-1 and TRBJ2-2; 9 positions agree with TRBD1. The J segment lost 6 bases and the V segment lost 3 bases, leaving 3 bases of the junction unmatched. This CDR3 has 14 residues. The germline V gene has CDR1 SGHRS and CDR2 YFSETQ. DNA for the CDR3: TGCGCCAGCAGCTCGGACAGGGGAGCCGGGGAGCTGTTTTTT. It translates to CASSSDRGAGELFF. The whole variable domain, remainder taken from reference TRBV5-1 and TRBJ2-2, is KAGVTQTPRYLIKTRGQQVTLSCSPISGHRSVSWYQQTPGQGLQFLFEYFSETQRNKGNFPGRFSGRQFSNSRSEMNVSTLELGDSALYLCASSSDRGAGELFFGEGSRLTVL.

The CDR3 loop reads CSVVTGVNYGYTF. In nucleotides, the CDR3 is TGCAGCGTTGTGACAGGGGTTAACTATGGCTACACCTTC. The chain has TRBV29-1 and TRBJ1-2; 8 positions match TRBD1. V dropped 4 bases and J dropped 1; count of bases not matched to a gene: 2. Per germline, CDR1 SQVTM and CDR2 ANQGSEA. The CDR3 runs 13 residues.